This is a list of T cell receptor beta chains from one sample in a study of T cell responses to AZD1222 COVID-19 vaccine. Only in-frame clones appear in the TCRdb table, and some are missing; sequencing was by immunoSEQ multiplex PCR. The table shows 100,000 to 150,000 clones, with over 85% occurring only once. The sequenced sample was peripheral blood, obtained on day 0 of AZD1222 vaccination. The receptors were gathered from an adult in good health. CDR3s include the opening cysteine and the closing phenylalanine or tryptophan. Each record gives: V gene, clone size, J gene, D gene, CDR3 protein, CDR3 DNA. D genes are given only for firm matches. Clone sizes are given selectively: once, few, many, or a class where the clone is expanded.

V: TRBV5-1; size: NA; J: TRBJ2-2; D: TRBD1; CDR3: CASSPGTGGVTGELFF; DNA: TGCGCCAGCAGCCCTGGGACAGGGGGAGTCACCGGGGAGCTGTTTTTT
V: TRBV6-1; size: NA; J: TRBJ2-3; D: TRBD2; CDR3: CASSDGLAGAQDTQYF; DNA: TGTGCCAGCAGTGACGGACTAGCGGGGGCTCAAGATACGCAGTATTTT
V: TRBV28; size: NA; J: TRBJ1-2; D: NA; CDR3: CASSLYVPFPYTF; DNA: TGTGCCAGCAGTTTATACGTCCCCTTCCCCTACACCTTC
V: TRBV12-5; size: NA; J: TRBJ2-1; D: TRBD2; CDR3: CASGPRRTSGSSYNEQFF; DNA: TGTGCTAGTGGGCCGAGACGGACTAGCGGGAGCTCCTACAATGAGCAGTTCTTC
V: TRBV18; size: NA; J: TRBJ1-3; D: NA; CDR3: CASSPQWSGNTIYF; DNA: TGTGCCAGCTCACCACAGTGGAGTGGAAACACCATATATTTT
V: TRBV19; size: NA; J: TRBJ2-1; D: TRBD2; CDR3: CASRSLAAYNEQFF; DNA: TGTGCCAGTAGGTCACTAGCGGCTTACAATGAGCAGTTCTTC
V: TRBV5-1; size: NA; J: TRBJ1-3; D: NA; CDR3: CASSLAPLSRDGGNTIYF; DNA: TGCGCCAGCAGCTTGGCCCCGCTTAGCCGGGACGGGGGAAACACCATATATTTT
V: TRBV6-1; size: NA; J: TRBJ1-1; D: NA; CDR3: CASSEQGLNTEAFF; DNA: TGTGCCAGCAGTGAACAGGGGCTGAACACTGAAGCTTTCTTT
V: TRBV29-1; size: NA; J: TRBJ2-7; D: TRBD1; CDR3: CSVAGVRRDRVSTEQYF; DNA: TGCAGCGTTGCGGGAGTCCGGCGGGACAGGGTGTCCACCGAGCAGTACTTC
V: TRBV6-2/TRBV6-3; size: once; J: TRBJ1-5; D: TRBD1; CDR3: CASSYTRTGGQPQHF; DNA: TGTGCCAGCAGTTACACAAGGACAGGAGGTCAGCCCCAGCATTTT
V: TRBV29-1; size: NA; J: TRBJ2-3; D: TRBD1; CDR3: CSVRRDSSTDTQYF; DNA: TGCAGCGTTCGCCGGGACAGTAGCACAGATACGCAGTATTTT
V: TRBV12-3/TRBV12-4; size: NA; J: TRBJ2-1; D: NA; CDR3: CASSRNSGDEQFF; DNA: TGTGCCAGCAGCAGGAATAGTGGTGACGAGCAGTTCTTC
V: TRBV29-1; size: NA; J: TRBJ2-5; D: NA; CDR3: CSTEDSRSQYF; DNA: TGCAGCACCGAGGACAGTAGGTCCCAGTACTTC
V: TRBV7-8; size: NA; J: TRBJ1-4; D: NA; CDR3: CASSKGRRNEKLFF; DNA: TGTGCCAGCAGCAAAGGACGGAGAAATGAAAAACTGTTTTTT
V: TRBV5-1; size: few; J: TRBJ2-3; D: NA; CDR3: CASSLRTVGTDTQYF; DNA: TGCGCCAGCAGCCTCCGGACAGTGGGCACAGATACGCAGTATTTT
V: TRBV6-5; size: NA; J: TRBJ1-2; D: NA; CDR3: CASSSDRSYGYTF; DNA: TGTGCCAGCAGTTCGGACAGAAGCTATGGCTACACCTTC
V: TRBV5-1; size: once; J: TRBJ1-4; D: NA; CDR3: CASSLTSGSEKLFF; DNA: TGCGCCAGCAGCTTGACGTCAGGGAGTGAAAAACTGTTTTTT
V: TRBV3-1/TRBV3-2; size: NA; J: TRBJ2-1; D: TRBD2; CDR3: CASSLSSGGAYNEQFF; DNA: TGTGCCAGCAGCCTCAGTAGCGGGGGGGCCTACAATGAGCAGTTCTTC
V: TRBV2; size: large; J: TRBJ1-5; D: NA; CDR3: CASSDLGYSNQPQHF; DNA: TGTGCCAGCAGTGACCTGGGGTATAGCAATCAGCCCCAGCATTTT
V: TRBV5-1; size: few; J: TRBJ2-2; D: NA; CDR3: CASSGGGRITSNTGELFF; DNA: TGCGCCAGCAGCGGCGGGGGCCGAATAACCTCGAACACCGGGGAGCTGTTTTTT
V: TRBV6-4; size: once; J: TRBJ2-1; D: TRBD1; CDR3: CASSGDSAHEQFF; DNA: TGTGCCAGCAGCGGGGACAGTGCTCATGAGCAGTTCTTC
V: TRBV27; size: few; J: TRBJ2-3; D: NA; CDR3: CASSSPSTSGDTQYF; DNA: TGTGCCAGCAGTTCACCCAGCACCTCAGGGGATACGCAGTATTTT
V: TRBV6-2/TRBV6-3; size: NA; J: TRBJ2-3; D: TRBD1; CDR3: CASSYTTGGGSDTQYF; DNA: TGTGCCAGCAGTTACACGACAGGGGGAGGGTCAGATACGCAGTATTTT
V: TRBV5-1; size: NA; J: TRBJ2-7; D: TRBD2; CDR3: CASSYGTSGRANEQYF; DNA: TGCGCCAGCAGCTATGGGACTAGCGGGAGGGCGAACGAGCAGTACTTC
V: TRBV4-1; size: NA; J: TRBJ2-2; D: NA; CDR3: CASSHPQANTGELFF; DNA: TGCGCCAGCAGCCATCCCCAAGCGAACACCGGGGAGCTGTTTTTT
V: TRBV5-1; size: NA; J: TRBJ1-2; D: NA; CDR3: CASSLGPGTNYGYTF; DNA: TGCGCCAGCAGCTTGGGGCCCGGGACTAACTATGGCTACACCTTC
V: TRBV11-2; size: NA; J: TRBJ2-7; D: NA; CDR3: CASRATSSYEQYF; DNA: TGTGCCAGCAGGGCCACAAGCTCCTACGAGCAGTACTTC
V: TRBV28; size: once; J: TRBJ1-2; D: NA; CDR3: CASSLNSAYGYTF; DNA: TGTGCCAGCAGTTTGAACTCGGCTTATGGCTACACCTTC
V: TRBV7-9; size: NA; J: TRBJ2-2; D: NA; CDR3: CASSPGSANTGELFF; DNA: TGTGCCAGCAGCCCGGGGTCCGCGAACACCGGGGAGCTGTTTTTT
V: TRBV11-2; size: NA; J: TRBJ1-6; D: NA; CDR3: CASSPDGSYSPLHF; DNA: TGTGCCAGCAGCCCGGACGGATCGTATTCACCCCTCCACTTT
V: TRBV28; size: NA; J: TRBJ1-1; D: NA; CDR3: CASSPGLRGTEAFF; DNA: TGTGCCAGCAGCCCCGGGCTGAGGGGCACTGAAGCTTTCTTT
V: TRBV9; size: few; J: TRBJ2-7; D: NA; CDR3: CASSVDGYEQYF; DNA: TGTGCCAGCAGCGTAGACGGGTACGAGCAGTACTTC
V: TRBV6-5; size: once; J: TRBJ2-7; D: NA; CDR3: CASSLRQGRDEQYF; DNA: TGTGCCAGCAGTCTCCGGCAGGGACGGGACGAGCAGTACTTC
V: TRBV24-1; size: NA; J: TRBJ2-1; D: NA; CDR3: CATSDELGGSNEQFF; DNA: TGTGCCACCAGTGATGAACTAGGCGGATCCAATGAGCAGTTCTTC
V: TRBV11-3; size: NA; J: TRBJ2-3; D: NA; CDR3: CASSRGGTVTDTQYF; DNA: TGTGCCAGCAGCCGCGGGGGGACAGTCACAGATACGCAGTATTTT
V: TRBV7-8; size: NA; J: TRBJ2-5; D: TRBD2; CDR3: CASSPGSGGYQETQYF; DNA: TGTGCCAGCAGCCCGGGTTCCGGGGGGTACCAAGAGACCCAGTACTTC
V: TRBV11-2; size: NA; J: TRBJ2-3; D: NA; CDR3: CASNLGVPTDTQYF; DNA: TGTGCCAGCAACTTGGGGGTCCCCACAGATACGCAGTATTTT
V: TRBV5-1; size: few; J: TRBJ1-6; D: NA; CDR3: CASSTGTKSPLHF; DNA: TGCGCCAGCAGCACCGGGACAAAATCACCCCTCCACTTT
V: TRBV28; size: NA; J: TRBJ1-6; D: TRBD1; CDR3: CASSFGGGGSPLHF; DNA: TGTGCCAGCAGTTTCGGAGGGGGCGGTTCACCCCTCCACTTT
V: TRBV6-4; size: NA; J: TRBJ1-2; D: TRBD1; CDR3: CASSQQGDYGYTF; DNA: TGTGCCAGCAGTCAACAGGGGGACTATGGCTACACCTTC